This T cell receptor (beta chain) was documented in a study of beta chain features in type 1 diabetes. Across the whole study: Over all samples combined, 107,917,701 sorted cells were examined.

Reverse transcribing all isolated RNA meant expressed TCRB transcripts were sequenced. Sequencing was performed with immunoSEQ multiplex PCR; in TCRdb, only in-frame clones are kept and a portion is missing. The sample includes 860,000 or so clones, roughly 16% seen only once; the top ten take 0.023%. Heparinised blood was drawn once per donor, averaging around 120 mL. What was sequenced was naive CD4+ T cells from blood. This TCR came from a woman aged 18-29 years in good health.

The CDR3 DNA sequence: TGTGCCAGCGGACACAACACAGATACGCAGTATTTT. The encoded protein is CASGHNTDTQYF. The rearrangement uses TRBV6-1 and TRBJ2-3; maybe TRBD1 (5 bases). The V end was cut by 8 bases, the J end by 2 bases, with 8 bases between. The CDR3 is made up of 12 amino acids. The germline V gene encodes CDR1 MNHNS and CDR2 SASEGT.